This T cell receptor beta chain was documented in a study of shared clonotypes between healthy human individuals (dated by TCRdb to the early 2020s). In terms of the full investigation: The cohort included a few men and two women between 18 and 49 years of age. To increase sequencing depth and limit assay-specific biases, TCR repertoire library preparation and sequencing were carried out by different laboratories using diverse techniques. Per donor, leukapheresis produced somewhere between about 0.94 and 8.9 billion PBMCs. For each donor, CD4 naive and CD4 memory were each given three plates, CD8 naive was given two plates, and CD8 memory was given one plate. The study deeply sequenced blood TCR repertoires of roughly five healthy adults to estimate repertoire size and the extent of clonotype sharing between individuals.

Using the deep immunoSEQ assay, multiplex PCR amplified TCR CDR3 regions from genomic DNA. For each cell subset, the extracted genomic DNA was distributed evenly across all wells of several immunoSEQ 96-well plates, and each plate served as one replicate. For sorted subsets, each replicate PCR was loaded with about 200 ng genomic DNA, equivalent to 25,000 to 35,000 T cell genomes. Purified libraries were quantified with a Qubit 3.0 fluorometer, sized on a Bioanalyzer 2100, and re-quantified with the KAPA Library Quantification kit. Every immunoSEQ 96-well plate was sequenced on a separate single-read 150-cycle Illumina NextSeq 550 flow cell. As for how the authors treated the data: Because only junctional sequences without quality scores were contained in the immunoSEQ output, filtering matching that applied to full-length reads could not be performed. Sequences were annotated with PyIR, a Python wrapper for IgBLAST v1.9, using IMGT germline references to assign V/J genes and CDR3. Any read was removed if the V/J assignment was weak (E-value above 1e-6), the CDR3 was missing, or the read contained stop codons, out-of-frame junctions, or ambiguous translated residues. V3J clonotypes were defined as sequences sharing an identical inferred V gene, J gene, and CDR3 amino acid sequence. The percentage overlap between two repertoires was calculated by dividing the number of shared unique clonotypes by the size of the smaller repertoire. RTK rarefaction, the Chao1 estimator, and Recon v2.1 estimates of unobserved clonotypes were used to assess repertoire richness. Generation probabilities for all TCRbeta clonotypes obtained by the gDNA method from a handful of donors were computed using OLGA. TCRdb stores this immuneACCESS table with in-frame sequences only. Part of the clones is absent; in the studies checked, under half of the shortfall reflects unresolved V genes, and no reason is known for the rest. D and trimming were read from the DNA, whereas the V and J calls and clone size are those reported in that table. This sample comprises 760,000 or so clones, 90% to 98% of them detected only once. Of the sample, under 0.3% is held by the ten largest clones.

For the CD8 naive samples, CD45RO-negative cells were positively selected for CCR7, yielding a CD45RA+CCR7+ population from which TemRA cells were excluded. Donors were healthy HIV-negative adults with no recently reported acute infections or vaccinations. Only Caucasian adults living in Nashville, Tennessee, USA were represented among the donors. Blood was obtained by leukapheresis, after which PBMCs were separated by Ficoll-Histopaque density gradient centrifugation and cryopreserved in liquid nitrogen vapor phase. Analytical flow cytometry was used to check the purity and quantity of every magnetically sorted T cell population. Each sorted fraction had its genomic DNA isolated and then quantified by UV absorbance on a Nanodrop 2000c. Note on this clone: The clone's antigen remains unknown. Within one base of it there is no much larger clone, and no base qualities were kept.

The V end gives up 7 bases and the J end 0 bases, leaving 7 bases in the junction not matched to a gene. As encoded in the germline V gene (reference sequence), CDR1 is LNHDA while CDR2 is SQIVND. The CDR3 starts with the cysteine, ends with the phenylalanine, and has 15 residues. Of all the DNA, just the CDR3 is kept, 45 bases in frame from base 1. The paper as a whole reports these results and caveats: Estimated clonotype richness was generally larger for naive than for memory subsets. Rarefaction of sorted-subset datasets indicated incomplete sequencing despite the large sequencing depth. Sampling was restricted to blood, and TCR repertoires in tissues likely differ from the TCR repertoires found in blood. Compared with non-shared clonotypes, clonotypes shared by all four sorted-subset donors had higher generation probabilities. Pairwise subsampling led to the expectation that sequencing depth would affect the degree of clonotype sharing among donors. Across four donors, approximately 4.6% of naive CD4, around 3.3% of naive CD8, approximately 2.5% of memory CD4, and roughly 0.41% of memory CD8 clonotypes were shared. The genetic and exposure-history diversity represented was limited by the small number of donors.

The clonotype originates from a man aged 25-40 years in good health. In this chain, TRBV19 is recombined with TRBJ2-7, with 9 bases aligning to TRBD2. Sequencing used naive CD8+ T cells sorted from blood. The sample's cell subset or site label is to be understood as: CD45RA+CCR7+. CDR3 loop: CASTAGLAPSYEQYF. The base sequence is TGTGCCAGTACCGCCGGACTAGCGCCCTCCTACGAGCAGTACTTC.